The text below deals with one T cell receptor (beta chain). No cognate antigen has been identified for it. No clone much larger than this one lies a single base away; base qualities are absent. This entry belongs to a study of T cell responses to AZD1222 COVID-19 vaccine (dated by TCRdb to the early 2020s). With regard to the full study: TCR sequencing covered more than 230 trial participants: about 210 given two doses of AZD1222 and 26 given two doses of MenACWY control vaccine. Enrollment into the trials was organized by age into subgroups of 18-55, 56-69 and 70-plus years, and those subgroups contained roughly 150, 30 and 60 TCR-sequenced participants, respectively.

Paper-wide results and their limitations: The whole spike protein was spanned by vaccine-associated CD4 TCRs, and dominant responses were seen in regions 160-218 and 743-854. No day 14 peak-response samples were available, so repertoires were characterized only after the peak T cell response. Conclusions about previously exposed vaccinees were limited because only six AZD1222 recipients were SARS-CoV-2 seropositive at baseline. In the small 56-69-year group, the increase in depth fell short of significance, most likely because of low power. After two AZD1222 doses, spike-specific TCR breadth and depth were significantly higher than at day 0 and than in MenACWY recipients. Epitopes outside the regions mutated in the B.1.351 and B.1.1.7 variants were reportedly recognized by nearly half of the unique spike-specific TCRs. Participants were mostly white British, with more females than males. The authors suggested clonal diversity may have been underestimated.

Based on the germline V gene, the CDR1 and CDR2 sequences are MGHDK and SYGVNS. V lost 1 base and J lost 12 bases, and the count of bases not matched to a germline gene is 1. Reading from cysteine to phenylalanine, the CDR3 counts 12 amino acids. The DNA shown is the 36-base CDR3, in frame from base 1. The CDR3 regions of human TCRbeta chains were subjected to immunosequencing. On the study's bioinformatics: TCRs in the repertoires were matched against a reference library of SARS-CoV-2-specific TCRs that had been generated with the MIRA antigen-specificity platform. Breadth was defined as the fraction of unique TCRs that were SARS-CoV-2-associated. Depth was defined as the fraction of total T cells that were SARS-CoV-2-associated. Each spike-specific TCR was assigned to its reactive spike region and to a CD4 or CD8 class using the MIRA data. Log10-transformed breadth and depth values were compared by one-way ANOVA with Sidak's multiple comparisons tests. TCRdb holds this immuneACCESS table with in-frame rearrangements only. Some clones are missing; in checked studies, unresolved V genes explain under half, and the rest has no known cause. V and J calls and clone size are those listed in that table; D and trimming were worked out from the DNA. For this sample the table gives about 140,000 clones, of which 80% to 95% were detected only once. 3% to 4% of the sample belongs to the ten largest clones.

Per the publication, the time point label means: about 28 days (+/-7) after the second vaccine dose. Because spike-specific TCR depth and breadth did not differ between the two schedules, AZD1222 recipients who got a second dose at roughly 4 weeks were pooled with those who got a second dose at roughly 12 weeks. Vaccinee samples were obtained from the UK trials COV001 and COV002, which included a single-blind randomized controlled phase 2/3 trial of AZD1222 (ChAdOx1 nCoV-19) in healthy adults. For TCRbeta chain sequencing, PBMC samples from trial participants were taken at day 0 and at day 28 after the second dose.

The sample consisted of peripheral blood, taken 28 days after the second AZD1222 dose. The V and J genes are TRBV25-1 and TRBJ1-4, with 8 junctional bases fitting TRBD1. This clonotype was sampled from an adult who received the AZD1222 COVID-19 vaccine. The CDR3 in this case is CASSESRGQLFF. The DNA reads as follows: TGTGCCAGCAGTGAATCCAGGGGGCAACTGTTTTTT.